Listed below are T cell receptor beta chains from one sample, sequenced in a study of identical twins. MiXCR, applied by TCRdb to the 5' RACE reads, yields one record per CDR3 protein. The table includes hundreds of thousands of distinct CDR3 sequences, around 7.5% detected once. The sample also formed part of further work on yellow fever vaccine responses in identical twins.

The sample taken for sequencing was PBMCs. The receptor source for this set is a woman under 30 in good health. Each CDR3 is given with its conserved first and last residue. D genes are given only for firm matches. Clone size, where shown, is once, few, many, or a class for clones that have expanded.

v_gene: TRBV20-1
abundance: -
j_gene: TRBJ2-5
d_gene: TRBD2
CDR3nt: TGCAGTGCTAGAGCTAGCGGGGGGGCTGAGACCCAGTACTTC
CDR3aa: CSARASGGAETQYF

v_gene: TRBV5-1
abundance: -
j_gene: TRBJ2-7
d_gene: -
CDR3nt: TGCGCCAGCAGCAGTACTAGAACCTACGAGCAGTACTTC
CDR3aa: CASSSTRTYEQYF

v_gene: TRBV10-3
abundance: few
j_gene: TRBJ2-3
d_gene: TRBD1
CDR3nt: TGTGCCATCAGTGAGTATGGACAGGGGGCCACAGATACGCAGTATTTT
CDR3aa: CAISEYGQGATDTQYF

v_gene: TRBV5-1
abundance: many
j_gene: TRBJ2-1
d_gene: TRBD2
CDR3nt: TGCGCCAGTATGGGGGCCAAGGGGACTAGCGGGTACAATGAGCAGTTCTTC
CDR3aa: CASMGAKGTSGYNEQFF

v_gene: TRBV4-1
abundance: few
j_gene: TRBJ2-7
d_gene: TRBD2
CDR3nt: TGCGCCAGCAGCCACCCGGGACTAGCCTACGAGCAGTACTTC
CDR3aa: CASSHPGLAYEQYF

v_gene: TRBV25-1
abundance: many
j_gene: TRBJ2-7
d_gene: TRBD1
CDR3nt: TGTGCCAGCAGTGACACTCTTACAGGGGCCGCCCACGAGCAGTACTTC
CDR3aa: CASSDTLTGAAHEQYF

v_gene: TRBV18
abundance: -
j_gene: TRBJ1-1
d_gene: -
CDR3nt: TGTGCCAGCTCACCACAGGCGGCGGACACTGAAGCTTTCTTT
CDR3aa: CASSPQAADTEAFF

v_gene: TRBV7-3
abundance: -
j_gene: TRBJ2-1
d_gene: TRBD2
CDR3nt: TGTGCCAGCAGCTTAGACGGGAGGTCCTCCAGTGAGCAGTTCTTC
CDR3aa: CASSLDGRSSSEQFF

v_gene: TRBV15
abundance: -
j_gene: TRBJ1-4
d_gene: -
CDR3nt: TGTGCCACCAGCGATAGGGGGGGCGCGGCAAAACTGTTTTTT
CDR3aa: CATSDRGGAAKLFF

v_gene: TRBV20-1
abundance: many
j_gene: TRBJ2-5
d_gene: -
CDR3nt: TGCAGTGCTAGAGGGGCTAGCCAACCACCCCAAGAGACCCAGTACTTC
CDR3aa: CSARGASQPPQETQYF

v_gene: TRBV10-3
abundance: many
j_gene: TRBJ2-2
d_gene: TRBD2
CDR3nt: TGTGCCATCAAAGGGACTACGAACACCGGGGAGCTGTTTTTT
CDR3aa: CAIKGTTNTGELFF

v_gene: TRBV24-1
abundance: many
j_gene: TRBJ2-3
d_gene: TRBD2
CDR3nt: TGTGCCACCAGTGATGGACTAGCGGAAAGCACAGATACGCAGTATTTT
CDR3aa: CATSDGLAESTDTQYF

v_gene: TRBV9
abundance: many
j_gene: TRBJ2-5
d_gene: -
CDR3nt: TGTGCCAGCAGCCGGGGAGGGGGGAAACAAGAGACCCAGTACTTC
CDR3aa: CASSRGGGKQETQYF

v_gene: TRBV15
abundance: few
j_gene: TRBJ2-5
d_gene: -
CDR3nt: TGTGCCACCAGCAGAGATCGGGGGCCGCAAGAGACCCAGTACTTC
CDR3aa: CATSRDRGPQETQYF

v_gene: TRBV15
abundance: few
j_gene: TRBJ2-5
d_gene: -
CDR3nt: TGTGCCACCAGCAGAGGGGGGGCCATAAGGGAGACCCAGTACTTC
CDR3aa: CATSRGGAIRETQYF

v_gene: TRBV28
abundance: many
j_gene: TRBJ2-7
d_gene: -
CDR3nt: TGTGCCAGCAGTGTGGGATTTAATAACGAGCAGTACTTC
CDR3aa: CASSVGFNNEQYF